This TCR beta chain appears in the sequencing data of a study of blood T cell repertoires in COVID-19. As for the study in general: Specimens from acute and convalescent COVID-19 originated in the United States, Italy and Spain. T cells, B-cell-depleted T cells, or PBMCs provided the cDNA or gDNA that served as material.

Per germline, CDR1 MNHEY and CDR2 SVGEGT. V dropped 6 bases and J dropped 2 bases, with 22 bases sitting between them. The CDR3 spans 18 residues. In the authors' methods: Cell counts per sample came from amplifying reference gene primers. Sequenced by immunoSEQ multiplex PCR; TCRdb stores in-frame clones only, minus some. That table supplies the V and J calls and clone size; D and trimming were determined from the DNA. This table has over 100,000 clones, roughly 69% appearing once. This TCR derives from a woman in her 70s with acute or convalescent COVID-19. The sequenced material came from peripheral blood. The chain links TRBV6-2 or TRBV6-3 to TRBJ2-2, with a possible D match to TRBD1 (6 bases). CDR3 loop: CASSLRGAGASNTGELFF. DNA for the CDR3: TGTGCCAGCAGCTTACGAGGGGCAGGGGCTTCTAACACCGGGGAGCTGTTTTTT.